This entry describes one TCR beta chain. Its antigen is undetermined. An end of the junction differs from the germline gene, which may be a read error. Germline V gene sequence: CDR1 SSHAT, CDR2 FNYEAQ (reference sequence). This CDR3 has 14 residues. The source of the sample is a study of cytomegalovirus exposure and HLA in healthy donors. Study-level findings and limits: Cytomegalovirus-associated TCR beta chains were listed, numbering over 150.

PCR was performed using 60 Vbeta and 13 Jbeta primers. Here immunoSEQ multiplex PCR was the method, and the copy in TCRdb shows in-frame clones only, minus some. The sample lists approximately 91,000 clones; roughly two thirds were seen once. The J gene is TRBJ2-5, the V gene TRBV7-7, with D possibly TRBD2 on 6 matching bases. Sequencing was carried out using PBMCs. The receptor comes from a female donor in good health and CMV-seronegative. This CDR3 is CASSLVGRRETQYF. The CDR3 DNA follows: TGTGCTAGCAGCTTAGTGGGGAGGAGGGAGACCCAGTACTTC.